The 28 T cell receptor beta chains listed next were all sequenced from one sample in a study of blood T cell repertoires in COVID-19. Clones were sequenced by immunoSEQ multiplex PCR, and TCRdb holds only the in-frame ones, with some missing. The sample records 140,000 to 150,000 clones, approximately 87% being singletons. Material for sequencing was PBMCs or T cells enriched from blood (not recorded which). These receptors all stem from a young woman with acute COVID-19.

The V gene is TRBV28, the J gene TRBJ1-2, with 7 bases fitting TRBD1. Unmatched junction bases numbered 6, after V lost 3 bases and J lost 2 bases. The CDR3 covers 15 residues. Per the germline V gene, CDR1 is MDHEN and CDR2 is SYDVKM. CDR3 in DNA: TGTGCCAGCAGTTTCGGGACAGCCGGCAACTATGGCTACACCTTC. Translation gives CASSFGTAGNYGYTF.

Of note for this clone: Other nucleotide sequences from this sample produce the same CDR3. The V gene is TRBV7-2, the J gene TRBJ1-3; the match to TRBD1 covers 7 bases. This CDR3 is built from 15 residues. Looked up from germline, CDR1 is SGHTA and CDR2 is FQGNSA. V was clipped by 3 bases and J by 0 bases; unmatched bases: 2. The CDR3 reads CASSLKGASGNTIYF. As DNA, the CDR3 is TGTGCCAGCAGCTTGAAGGGGGCCTCTGGAAACACCATATATTTT.

The rearrangement uses TRBV7-2 and TRBJ1-1, with D perhaps TRBD1 (5 bases). Germline CDR1 and CDR2: SGHTA and FQGNSA. V gave up 5 bases and J gave up 4 bases, with 17 bases separating them. CDR3 size: 15 residues. Here the CDR3 reads CASSPRQSGGTEAFF. CDR3 bases: TGTGCCAGCAGCCCCCGACAGTCGGGAGGCACTGAAGCTTTCTTT.

The V call is TRBV7-6, the J call TRBJ2-7, with D maybe TRBD1 (5 bases). Trimming shortened V by 5 bases and J by 4 bases, and 18 bases separated the two germline ends. The CDR3 length is 15 residues. CDR1 is SGHVS, CDR2 FNYEAQ, per germline. CDR3 bases: TGTGCCAGCAGCCCCGACAGAGCCTTCTCTTACGAGCAGTACTTC. It specifies CASSPDRAFSYEQYF.

This clone was detected many times. The rearrangement uses TRBV5-1 and TRBJ2-2; D unresolved. Germline CDR1 is SGHRS and CDR2 is YFSETQ. The CDR3 has 13 amino acids. Deletions cut 4 bases from V and 7 bases from J, with 11 bases between. The CDR3 DNA follows: TGCGCCAGCAGCGCAACAGAAAACGGGGAGCTGTTTTTT. As protein: CASSATENGELFF.

This rearrangement joins TRBV28 to TRBJ1-2, with TRBD1 identical over 7 bases. The V gene end was trimmed by 6 bases and the J gene end by 1 base; junction bases not matched to a gene: 14. The CDR3 is 17 amino acids. CDR1 and CDR2 from the germline V gene are MDHEN and SYDVKM. The CDR3 spells CASRPITGTADNYGYTF. The CDR3 DNA is TGTGCCAGCAGGCCGATCACCGGGACAGCGGATAACTATGGCTACACCTTC.

The rearrangement uses TRBV7-9 and TRBJ2-2, with 8 bases fitting TRBD2. The J segment lost 0 bases and the V segment lost 7 bases, leaving 10 bases of the junction unmatched. The germline V gene encodes CDR1 SEHNR and CDR2 FQNEAQ (reference sequence). This CDR3 is built from 17 residues. CDR3 coding DNA: TGTGCCAGCATGCGGGGGGCTTTCGAAGCGAACACCGGGGAGCTGTTTTTT. Protein: CASMRGAFEANTGELFF.

The CDR3 region is CASKTVGQGPTEAFF. The CDR3 DNA reads TGTGCCAGCAAGACGGTCGGACAGGGGCCCACTGAAGCTTTCTTT. This chain joins TRBV3-1 (or the pseudogene TRBV3-2) and TRBJ1-1, with 9 bases fitting TRBD1. Germline CDR1 and CDR2: LGHDT and YNNKEL (reference sequence). V dropped 7 bases and J dropped 4; count of bases not matched to a gene: 10. There are 15 residues in the CDR3.

This chain connects TRBV27 to TRBJ1-2, with TRBD1 identical over 9 bases. This CDR3 region has 14 residues. CDR1 is MNHEY, CDR2 SMNVEV, per germline (reference sequence). V lost 5 bases and J lost 4; bases outside the gene matches: 5. Here the CDR3 DNA reads TGTGCCAGCAGTGACGGGACAGGGCCCTATGGCTACACCTTC. It specifies CASSDGTGPYGYTF.

This clone was detected once. This specimen includes other DNA sequences encoding the same CDR3. The chain uses TRBV18 and TRBJ2-3; no definite D call. Germline loops: CDR1 KGHSH, CDR2 LQKENI. V was cut by 0 bases and J by 4 bases, with 5 bases left in between. The CDR3 spans 13 residues. Written as DNA, the CDR3 is TGTGCCAGCTCACCACCCTCTGCAGATACGCAGTATTTT. The encoded protein is CASSPPSADTQYF.

The genes are TRBV7-6 and TRBJ2-2; a possible D gene is TRBD2 (6 bases). The CDR3 consists of 14 residues. The V gene lost 3 bases and the J gene lost 4 bases, with 9 bases spanning the gap. Germline V CDR1 and CDR2: SGHVS, FNYEAQ. CDR3 sequence: CASSFTGATGELFF. As DNA, the CDR3 is TGTGCCAGCAGCTTTACGGGAGCCACCGGGGAGCTGTTTTTT. Full variable domain (outside the CDR3, taken from reference TRBV7-6 and TRBJ2-2): GAGVSQSPRYKVTKRGQDVALRCDPISGHVSLYWYRQALGQGPEFLTYFNYEAQQDKSGLPNDRFSAERPEGSISTLTIQRTEQRDSAMYRCASSFTGATGELFFGEGSRLTVL.

The chain combines TRBV28 with TRBJ1-5; 8 nucleotides align to TRBD1. CDR3 length equals 14 residues. CDR1 and CDR2 from the germline V gene are MDHEN and SYDVKM. V trimming: 5 bases; J trimming: 5 bases; junction bases outside the gene matches: 5. The CDR3 coding sequence is TGTGCCAGCAGTACCGGACAGGGCTATCAGCCCCAGCATTTT. Amino acids: CASSTGQGYQPQHF.

The DNA for the CDR3 is TGTGCCAGCAGTTTACGGACAGGGGGCAAGGAGACCCAGTACTTC. Translated, it gives CASSLRTGGKETQYF. The rearrangement links TRBV27 to TRBJ2-5; 11 bases fit TRBD1. Germline V gene sequence: CDR1 MNHEY, CDR2 SMNVEV (reference sequence). J was trimmed by 5 bases and V by 2 bases; bases with no gene match: 4. The CDR3 extends over 15 amino acids.

This rearrangement joins TRBV7-9 to TRBJ1-1, with D unclear. Germline lookup yields CDR1 SEHNR and CDR2 FQNEAQ (reference sequence). V dropped 5 bases and J dropped 4 bases, with 8 bases sitting between them. The CDR3 sequence is 12 residues long. This CDR3 is CASSPIGTEAFF. DNA of the CDR3: TGTGCCAGCAGCCCAATCGGCACTGAAGCTTTCTTT.

This chain connects TRBV29-1 to TRBJ2-7; 7 nucleotides match TRBD2. Germline V gene lookup returns CDR1 SQVTM and CDR2 ANQGSEA. With 2 bases clipped from V and 4 bases from J, the junction kept 2 bases outside the gene matches. There are 12 residues in the CDR3. The CDR3 region is CSVEHGRYEQYF. The CDR3, as DNA: TGCAGCGTTGAACACGGGAGGTACGAGCAGTACTTC.

Points on this clone: The junction departs from germline at one end; a sequencing error may be responsible. The chain joins TRBV27 to TRBJ1-1; no firm D call. The V gene's germline CDR1 is MNHEY and CDR2 SMNVEV (reference sequence). This CDR3 contains 14 residues. The CDR3: CASSPGGSNAEAFF. DNA of the CDR3: TGTGCCAGCAGTCCCGGCGGGTCGAACGCTGAAGCTTTCTTT.

This chain's CDR3 is CASSQATANTEAFF. The CDR3 DNA reads TGCGCCAGCAGCCAGGCTACAGCGAACACTGAAGCTTTCTTT. V usage is TRBV4-1 and J usage is TRBJ1-1; no definite D call. Per the germline V gene, CDR1 is MGHRA and CDR2 is YSYEKL. Deletions cut 3 bases from V and 1 base from J, with 9 bases between. CDR3 length: 14 amino acids.

The chain combines TRBV7-8 with TRBJ2-7, with D unresolved. The CDR3 is 16 amino acids. V lost 2 bases and J 0 bases, leaving 14 bases between the germline ends. Germline loops: CDR1 SGHVS, CDR2 FQNEAQ. This CDR3 reads CASSLYLAESSYEQYF. The CDR3 DNA reads TGTGCCAGCAGCTTATACCTTGCGGAGAGCTCCTACGAGCAGTACTTC.

The chain has TRBV7-2 and TRBJ2-1; tentative D call: TRBD2 (5 bases). The CDR3 runs to 10 residues. CDR1 is SGHTA, CDR2 FQGNSA, per germline. V gave up 2 bases and J gave up 14 bases, with 7 bases separating them. CDR3: CASSLKRKFF. CDR3 bases: TGTGCCAGCAGCTTAAAGCGGAAGTTCTTC.

The chain has TRBV7-2 and TRBJ1-6; D gene unclear. The CDR3 has 19 amino acids. CDR1 SGHTA and CDR2 FQGNSA come from the germline V gene. Trimming left V 3 bases short and J 7 bases short, with 25 bases between. The CDR3 DNA reads TGTGCCAGCAGCTTCCTAGATTTAAGTATCGCGCCGATCAATTCACCCCTCCACTTT. It specifies CASSFLDLSIAPINSPLHF.

This chain joins TRBV12-3 or TRBV12-4 and TRBJ1-1, with TRBD1 matching over 7 bases. The CDR3 contains 13 residues. J gave up 7 bases and V 3 bases, and 5 bases lay outside the gene matches. The CDR3 sequence: CASSFGTAGEAFF. The DNA of the CDR3 is TGTGCCAGCAGTTTCGGGACAGCAGGTGAAGCTTTCTTT.

The chain links TRBV19 to TRBJ1-2, with D possibly TRBD1 on 6 matching bases. V was clipped by 4 bases and J by 4 bases, with 13 bases between them. CDR1 is LNHDA, CDR2 SQIVND, per germline (reference sequence). The CDR3 has 14 residues. CDR3 amino acids: CASSTQGGGYGYTF. CDR3 in DNA: TGTGCCAGTAGTACACAGGGAGGGGGCTATGGCTACACCTTC.

The chain couples TRBV5-5 to TRBJ2-1; D is possibly TRBD2 (5 bases). Germline V gives CDR1 SGHKS, CDR2 YYEKEE (reference sequence). The V end was cut by 4 bases, the J end by 9 bases, with 11 bases between. The CDR3 extends over 12 amino acids. CDR3 DNA sequence: TGTGCCAGCAGCCGGGATGCATTTGAGCAGTTCTTC. Protein product: CASSRDAFEQFF.

The V gene is TRBV5-4, the J gene TRBJ2-3; 11 nucleotides match TRBD2. Germline assignment: CDR1 SGHNT and CDR2 YYREEE (reference sequence). V gave up 4 bases and J gave up 1 base; unmatched junction bases: 5. CDR3 length: 16 residues. As DNA, the CDR3 is TGTGCCAGCAGCCGAGTAGCGGGAGGGGGCACAGATACGCAGTATTTT. Encoded protein: CASSRVAGGGTDTQYF.

This chain uses TRBV2 with TRBJ1-5; the D is unclear. The CDR3 consists of 15 residues. In germline, CDR1 is SNHLY, CDR2 FYNNEI. Trimming shortened V by 2 bases and J by 4 bases, and 12 bases separated the two germline ends. This CDR3 reads CASSELEGGNQPQHF. The CDR3 DNA sequence: TGTGCCAGCAGTGAACTTGAGGGTGGGAATCAGCCCCAGCATTTT. Full variable domain (rest looked up from reference TRBV2 and TRBJ1-5): EPEVTQTPSHQVTQMGQEVILRCVPISNHLYFYWYRQILGQKVEFLVSFYNNEISEKSEIFDDQFSVERPDGSNFTLKIRSTKLEDSAMYFCASSELEGGNQPQHFGDGTRLSIL.

The chain couples TRBV18 to TRBJ2-2; 8 bases are a match to TRBD1. V gave up 3 bases and J gave up 0 bases; unmatched junction bases: 3. CDR1 and CDR2 from the germline V gene are KGHSH and LQKENI. The CDR3 contains 16 residues. The CDR3 protein is CASSPRQGSNTGELFF. DNA of the CDR3: TGTGCCAGCTCACCGCGACAGGGGTCGAACACCGGGGAGCTGTTTTTT.

This clone was counted a single time. The chain employs TRBV28 and TRBJ2-3; D possibly corresponds to TRBD1 (6 bases). V dropped 6 bases and J dropped 2 bases, with 12 bases sitting between them. This CDR3 has 14 amino acids. The germline V gene encodes CDR1 MDHEN and CDR2 SYDVKM. CDR3 loop: CASSQGGYTDTQYF. DNA for the CDR3: TGTGCCAGCAGCCAAGGGGGTTACACAGATACGCAGTATTTT.

V and J are TRBV28 and TRBJ1-4; D is uncertain. V was shortened by 6 bases and J by 8 bases, with 10 bases between the two germline ends. The CDR3 consists of 12 residues. Germline CDR1 reads MDHEN; CDR2 reads SYDVKM. CDR3 residues: CASSPLKEKLFF. CDR3 in DNA: TGTGCCAGCAGCCCACTCAAGGAAAAACTGTTTTTT.